A single sample is the source of the 3 T cell receptor beta chains below, sequenced in a study of read filtering for tumor transcriptome and immune sequencing. This library used approximately 390 ng RNA and molecular barcoded adaptors spanning alpha/delta and beta/gamma chains. MiXCR, run by TCRdb on the reads, gives a single entry per CDR3 protein. The data show about 37,000 distinct CDR3 sequences, approximately 15% seen once. Input material: a population of CD138-negative cells sorted from bone marrow. Every receptor here comes from a donor at least 40 years old with multiple myeloma.

The chain has TRBV4-3 and TRBJ2-6, with 9 nucleotides matching TRBD1. The CDR3 sequence is 14 residues long. Looked up from germline, CDR1 is LGHNA and CDR2 is YSLEER. The J segment lost 16 bases and the V segment lost 0 bases, leaving 7 bases of the junction unmatched. The DNA for the CDR3 is TGCGCCAGCAGCCAAGAAGGGGGACAGGGTTTACTGACTTTC. Residues: CASSQEGGQGLLTF.

This clonotype was counted at least ten times. This chain links TRBV7-6 with TRBJ2-5, with TRBD1 as a possible D gene (5 bases). The V gene's germline CDR1 is SGHVS and CDR2 FNYEAQ. V lost 2 bases and J 0 bases, leaving 10 bases between the germline ends. The CDR3 runs to 15 residues. CDR3 protein: CASSLNQGYQETQYF. The CDR3 DNA is TGTGCCAGCAGCTTAAATCAGGGTTACCAAGAGACCCAGTACTTC.

This clonotype was seen at least ten times. The chain combines TRBV7-6 with TRBJ2-1, with TRBD2 matching over 11 bases. The CDR3 consists of 15 residues. The germline V gene has CDR1 SGHVS and CDR2 FNYEAQ. The V and J ends lost 3 bases and 7 bases, in that order; junction bases with no gene match: 5. The CDR3 spells CASSFQPSGGNEQFF. In DNA, the CDR3 is TGTGCCAGCAGCTTCCAACCTAGCGGGGGGAATGAGCAGTTCTTC.